The 9 T cell receptor beta chains below come from one sample, sequenced in a study of regulatory T cells in long-lasting Graves disease. CDR3-region Arm-PCR and iRepertoire HTBI primers produced the TCR beta libraries. Each CDR3 protein is one row after TCRdb ran MiXCR on the multiplex PCR reads. The sample lists fewer than 450,000 distinct CDR3 sequences, about 20% seen once, with under 25% in the top ten. Time point defined: persistent/refractory GD, antithyroid drugs over 5 years with positive TRAb. Researchers made the TCR library from RNA that was extracted from PBMCs. Sequenced material: peripheral blood mononuclear cells (PBMCs), taken when the disease was refractory, from a patient treated with antithyroid drugs. The receptors come from a female donor with Graves disease.

The genes are TRBV28 and TRBJ2-5; 7 bases agree with TRBD1. CDR3 length equals 15 residues. The germline gives CDR1 MDHEN, CDR2 SYDVKM. The V and J ends lost 5 bases and 4 bases, in that order; junction bases with no gene match: 10. This CDR3 is CASSRTGKGAETQYF. The CDR3 DNA sequence: TGTGCCAGCAGTCGAACAGGGAAGGGGGCAGAGACCCAGTACTTC.

The chain joins TRBV13 to TRBJ1-2, with unresolved D. Between the trimmed V and J ends, which lost 6 bases and 6 bases, there was a span of 17 bases. The germline V gene has CDR1 PRHDT and CDR2 FYEKMQ (reference sequence). CDR3 length: 14 amino acids. DNA of the CDR3: TGTGCCAGCAGACGAGAGGTAGGCATTGATGGCTACACCTTC. This codes for CASRREVGIDGYTF.

This chain joins TRBV9 and TRBJ2-3, with unresolved D. The CDR3 is 14 residues long. Trimming took 0 bases from V and 4 from J, leaving 9 bases between them. CDR1 SGDLS and CDR2 YYNGEE come from the germline V gene. CDR3 residues: CASSVGPESDTQYF. The CDR3 nucleotides are TGTGCCAGCAGCGTAGGCCCGGAATCAGATACGCAGTATTTT.

This clonotype was recorded many times. The chain links TRBV12-3 or TRBV12-4 to TRBJ1-1; no clear D gene. The length of the CDR3 is 13 residues. Trimming pared 4 bases from V and 4 bases from J, leaving 10 bases between. The CDR3 sequence is CASSSPPGTEAFF. The CDR3 bases are TGTGCCAGCAGTTCCCCGCCGGGCACTGAAGCTTTCTTT.

This clonotype was recorded many times. V and J are TRBV3-1 and TRBJ1-2; TRBD1 might be the D (5 bases). CDR3 size: 13 residues. Germline-derived CDR1 and CDR2 are LGHDT and YNNKEL (reference sequence). The germline V and J ends were trimmed by 4 bases and 0 bases, with 6 bases remaining between them. This chain's CDR3 is CASSPTANYGYTF. As DNA, the CDR3 is TGTGCCAGCAGCCCGACAGCTAACTATGGCTACACCTTC.

This clonotype appeared many times. The chain links TRBV12-5 to TRBJ1-2, with D tentatively TRBD1 (5 bases). Germline CDR1 LGHNT, CDR2 FRNRAP. V was cut by 1 base and J by 7 bases, with 16 bases left in between. The CDR3 runs 15 residues. The CDR3 protein is CASGLGVDGAGGYTF. CDR3 DNA: TGTGCTAGTGGTTTGGGCGTTGATGGGGCAGGTGGCTACACCTTC.

The rearrangement uses TRBV9 and TRBJ1-3; D remains ambiguous. Germline lookup yields CDR1 SGDLS and CDR2 YYNGEE. The CDR3 has 16 residues. Trimming removed 0 bases at V and 0 bases at J, with 10 bases between. DNA for the CDR3: TGTGCCAGCAGCGTAGGTGGTTTGATCTCTGGAAACACCATATATTTT. Its protein product is CASSVGGLISGNTIYF.

This clonotype has a handful of counts. The rearrangement uses TRBV6-2 or TRBV6-3 and TRBJ2-2; a possible D gene is TRBD2 (7 bases). This CDR3 is 17 amino acids long. The V end was cut by 0 bases, the J end by 0 bases, with 11 bases between. Germline V gene lookup returns CDR1 MNHEY and CDR2 SVGEGT. The CDR3 DNA is TGTGCCAGCAGTTACTCGAGGGGGGGTCCGAACACCGGGGAGCTGTTTTTT. This codes for CASSYSRGGPNTGELFF.

This clonotype was found a few times. A much larger clonotype is one base distant, so this may be a read error. V gene TRBV28 combines with J gene TRBJ2-7; D perhaps matches TRBD2 (6 bases). Per the germline V gene, CDR1 is MDHEN and CDR2 is SYDVKM. The CDR3 has 15 amino acids. The CDR3 is CASSTGTPKSYGQYF. CDR3 DNA: TGTGCCAGCAGTACCGGGACTCCAAAGTCCTACGGGCAGTACTTC.